Shown below are 18 T cell receptor beta chains from a single sample sequenced in a study of blood T cells in healthy people across ages. Primers used in a second PCR of roughly 7 to 12 cycles were a sample-barcoded 5' primer and a J-beta primer mix. TCRdb reanalysed the 5' RACE reads using MiXCR and keeps one entry per CDR3 protein. The sample contains around 990,000 distinct CDR3 sequences, 35% to 45% of which appear only once. The sequenced sample consisted of blood. These receptors were obtained from a man aged 18 to 35 in good health.

A few counts support this clonotype. The chain couples TRBV6-6 to TRBJ1-6; TRBD1 might be the D (5 bases). CDR1 and CDR2 (germline): MNHNY, SVGAGI (reference sequence). The CDR3 is 17 amino acids. Trimming took 2 bases from V and 2 from J, leaving 13 bases between them. CDR3 residues: CASSYSRPDTYNSPLHF. The CDR3 coding sequence is TGTGCCAGCAGTTACAGTCGGCCGGACACCTATAATTCACCCCTCCACTTT.

The rearrangement uses TRBV5-1 and TRBJ2-3; D is unclear. The V gene lost 1 base and the J gene lost 2 bases, with 8 bases spanning the gap. CDR1 is SGHRS and CDR2 is YFSETQ in the germline V gene. The CDR3 has 14 amino acids. In nucleotides, the CDR3 is TGCGCCAGCAGCTTGTTTCAGGTCACAGATACGCAGTATTTT. It yields the protein CASSLFQVTDTQYF.

A few counts support this clonotype. The chain joins TRBV5-6 to TRBJ2-3; no clear D. Between the trimmed V and J ends, which lost 2 bases and 0 bases, there was a span of 7 bases. The CDR3 sequence is 14 residues long. Per germline, CDR1 SGHDT and CDR2 YYEEEE. CDR3 sequence: CASSFVQSTDTQYF. The CDR3 DNA reads as TGTGCCAGCAGCTTTGTCCAGAGCACAGATACGCAGTATTTT.

The chain has TRBV5-1 and TRBJ2-5; D call uncertain. Germline values: CDR1 SGHRS, CDR2 YFSETQ. Trimming left V 0 bases short and J 1 base short, with 10 bases between. The CDR3 consists of 15 residues. The CDR3 bases are TGCGCCAGCAGCTTGGGTGTCAGCAGCCAAGAGACCCAGTACTTC. Residues: CASSLGVSSQETQYF.

CDR3 sequence reads: CSASRGDNEQFF. The CDR3 nucleotides read TGCAGTGCTAGCAGGGGCGACAATGAGCAGTTCTTC. The V gene is TRBV20-1, the J gene TRBJ2-1; perhaps TRBD1 as D (6 bases). CDR1 and CDR2 (germline): DFQATT, SNEGSKA (reference sequence). This CDR3 region has 12 residues. V lost 3 bases, J lost 5 bases, and 8 bases lay in between.

The J gene is TRBJ2-5, the V gene TRBV12-3 or TRBV12-4; 8 bases agree with TRBD2. The CDR3 has 14 residues. J gave up 5 bases and V 2 bases, and 4 bases lay outside the gene matches. CDR3 sequence: CASSLRLASETQYF. In nucleotides, the CDR3 is TGTGCCAGCAGTTTACGACTAGCGAGTGAGACCCAGTACTTC.

The chain combines TRBV20-1 with TRBJ1-2; D unclear. Germline loops: CDR1 DFQATT, CDR2 SNEGSKA (reference sequence). Trimming took off 0 bases at V and 4 bases at J, with 12 bases between the two ends. This CDR3 is built from 14 residues. The CDR3 DNA reads as TGCAGTGCTAGAGATCTTCAGGCTGGCTATGGCTACACCTTC. Encoded protein: CSARDLQAGYGYTF.

This clonotype was seen a handful of times. V gene TRBV20-1 combines with J gene TRBJ2-5; 12 nucleotides line up with TRBD2. The DNA matches TRBJ2-1 better at its end, which makes the J call doubtful. The length of the CDR3 is 16 residues. Germline V CDR1 and CDR2: DFQATT, SNEGSKA (reference sequence). The CDR3, as DNA: TGCAGTGCAACCCCAACTAGCGGGGGGAACCAAGAGACCCAGTTCTTC. Translating it yields CSATPTSGGNQETQFF.

The V gene is TRBV13, the J gene TRBJ2-5; possible D gene TRBD1, 5 bases. In germline, CDR1 is PRHDT, CDR2 FYEKMQ (reference sequence). The V end lost 5 bases, the J end lost 5 bases, and 12 bases lay between the germline ends. The CDR3 runs 13 residues. The CDR3 DNA sequence: TGTGCCAGCAGCCCACGACAGTGGGAGACCCAGTACTTC. This translates into CASSPRQWETQYF.

For this clonotype: At one boundary the junction diverges from the germline segment, which might be a read error. The rearrangement uses TRBV28 and TRBJ2-1; 8 bases line up with TRBD1. This CDR3 comprises 15 residues. Germline-derived CDR1 and CDR2 are MDHEN and SYDVKM. As DNA, the CDR3 is TGTGCCAGCAGTTCGACAGGGGCCCTACACAATGAGCGGTTCTTC. It encodes CASSSTGALHNERFF.

This clonotype was seen many times. The chain uses TRBV10-3 and TRBJ1-4; D is undetermined. The CDR3 has 14 residues. The V and J ends lost 3 bases and 5 bases respectively, with 10 bases between them. Germline V lookup: CDR1 ENHRY, CDR2 SYGVKD. CDR3: CAISDGTLNEKLFF. The CDR3 bases are TGTGCCATCAGTGACGGAACTTTAAATGAAAAACTGTTTTTT.

This clonotype was seen many times. The genes are TRBV7-2 and TRBJ2-1, with a tentative D call TRBD1 (6 bases). CDR1 and CDR2 from the germline V gene are SGHTA and FQGNSA. The CDR3 loop spans 13 amino acids. Trimming left V 5 bases short and J 4 bases short, with 9 bases between. The DNA for the CDR3 is TGTGCCAGCAGCAGTCAGGGGTACAATGAGCAGTTCTTC. Protein product: CASSSQGYNEQFF. Based on the CDR3 plus reference TRBV7-2 and TRBJ2-1, the full variable domain is GAGVSQSPSNKVTEKGKDVELRCDPISGHTALYWYRQSLGQGLEFLIYFQGNSAPDKSGLPSDRFSAERTGGSVSTLTIQRTQQEDSAVYLCASSSQGYNEQFFGPGTRLTVL.

In this sample, this clonotype turned up a few times. The chain employs TRBV20-1 and TRBJ1-4, with 8 bases that match TRBD1. After removal of 6 bases from V and 7 bases from J, the junction contained 7 bases not matched to a gene. CDR3 length: 13 amino acids. CDR1 is DFQATT, CDR2 SNEGSKA, per germline (reference sequence). Here the CDR3 reads CSASRTGTEKLFF. The CDR3 DNA reads as TGCAGTGCCTCCCGGACAGGGACTGAAAAACTGTTTTTT.

The rearrangement links TRBV7-2 to TRBJ1-6, with a tentative D call TRBD1 (5 bases). This CDR3 contains 14 residues. V lost 7 bases, J lost 9 bases, and 16 bases lay in between. The V gene's germline CDR1 is SGHTA and CDR2 FQGNSA. Here the CDR3 reads CASTSGGNFSPLHF. CDR3 DNA sequence: TGTGCCAGCACCTCTGGGGGTAACTTTTCACCCCTCCACTTT.

The chain has TRBV4-2 and TRBJ1-1; the D gene is possibly TRBD1 (5 bases). Germline V gives CDR1 LGHNA, CDR2 YNFKEQ. The ends were cut back, 3 bases at V and 0 bases at J, with 11 bases in the middle. CDR3 length: 15 amino acids. CDR3 DNA sequence: TGTGCCAGCAGCCACCCCGACAGCGTGAACACTGAAGCTTTCTTT. This translates into CASSHPDSVNTEAFF.

This rearrangement joins TRBV7-9 to TRBJ2-1; 8 positions agree with TRBD1. The CDR3 is 15 residues long. Per the germline V gene, CDR1 is SEHNR and CDR2 is FQNEAQ (reference sequence). J gave up 6 bases and V 6 bases, and 10 bases lay outside the gene matches. The CDR3, as DNA: TGTGCCAGCAGAGCGCCCGGGACAGGTCGCAATGAGCAGTTCTTC. Translating gives CASRAPGTGRNEQFF.

About this clonotype itself: A single base separates this from a much larger clone, so it may be a read error. V is TRBV7-2 and J is TRBJ2-1, with TRBD1 matching over 8 bases. Trimming took 4 bases from V and 7 from J; bases not matched to a gene: 9. This CDR3 has 15 residues. Per the germline V gene, CDR1 is SGHTA and CDR2 is FQGNSA. CDR3 bases: TGTGCCAGCAGCTCCAGGACAGGGACGGGGAATGAGCAGTTCTTC. Translating gives CASSSRTGTGNEQFF.

This clonotype was seen a few times. This chain links TRBV20-1 with TRBJ2-3; 9 bases align to TRBD2. The CDR3 runs 14 residues. Looked up from germline, CDR1 is DFQATT and CDR2 is SNEGSKA (reference sequence). After removal of 6 bases from V and 5 bases from J, the junction contained 9 bases not matched to a gene. The CDR3 bases are TGCAGTGCCACATTAGCGGGGGTTAGAGATACGCAGTATTTT. Protein product: CSATLAGVRDTQYF.